The subject of this entry is one T cell receptor beta chain. Its specificity is unknown. These data come from a study of OX40 agonist ivuxolimab in advanced cancers. Study results and limitations: Also showing low normalized T-cell clonal expansion were some of the nonresponders.

CDR3 length: 13 amino acids. Germline V gene lookup returns CDR1 KGHSH and CDR2 LQKENI. Deletions cut 3 bases from V and 0 bases from J, with 6 bases between. Assay: immunoSEQ multiplex PCR; the TCRdb copy retains only in-frame clones and omits some. The table includes 72,000 or so clones, roughly nine tenths detected once. The clonotype was recovered from an adult with an advanced solid tumor such as melanoma, head and neck, liver or kidney cancer. This chain uses TRBV18 with TRBJ2-7, with D uncertain. The starting material was CD4+ or CD8+ T cells sorted from blood, obtained in a trial of the OX40 agonist ivuxolimab. CDR3 sequence reads: CASSPRDSYEQYF. The CDR3 DNA reads TGTGCCAGCTCACCCCGAGACTCCTACGAGCAGTACTTC.